The 10 T cell receptor beta chains given below trace back to one sample, sequenced in a study of OX40 agonist ivuxolimab in advanced cancers. This table comes from immunoSEQ multiplex PCR, and its TCRdb copy is limited to in-frame clones, with some not included. The sample carries around 80,000 clones, more than 85% recorded once. Specimen: CD4+ or CD8+ T cells sorted from blood, collected in a trial of the OX40 agonist ivuxolimab. These receptor sequences come from an adult with an advanced solid tumor such as melanoma, head and neck, liver or kidney cancer.

The chain is built from TRBV20-1 and TRBJ2-7; possible D gene TRBD1, 5 bases. The germline V gene has CDR1 DFQATT and CDR2 SNEGSKA (reference sequence). The CDR3 is 11 residues long. V was trimmed by 3 bases and J by 6 bases, leaving 9 bases between them. CDR3 nucleotides: TGCAGTGCTAGCCCACAGGCCGAGCAGTACTTC. It translates to CSASPQAEQYF.

This clone was found a few times. The chain uses TRBV19 and TRBJ2-2, with 7 bases matching TRBD2. V trimming: 5 bases; J trimming: 0 bases; junction bases outside the gene matches: 9. This CDR3 is built from 17 residues. Germline V gene lookup returns CDR1 LNHDA and CDR2 SQIVND (reference sequence). The CDR3 reads CASSQTSHRANTGELFF. The CDR3 nucleotides read TGTGCCAGTAGTCAGACTAGCCATAGAGCGAACACCGGGGAGCTGTTTTTT.

The chain is built from TRBV7-2 and TRBJ2-7, with D perhaps matching TRBD2 (6 bases). Trimming removed 0 bases from V and 7 bases from J, with 13 bases in between. From germline, CDR1 is SGHTA and CDR2 FQGNSA. The CDR3 runs 14 residues. CDR3 residues: CASSLADLRGEQYF. In DNA, the CDR3 is TGTGCCAGCAGCTTAGCCGATCTACGGGGGGAGCAGTACTTC.

This sequence joins TRBV28 and TRBJ2-7; D is tentatively TRBD1 or TRBD2 (5 bases each). The CDR3 extends over 13 amino acids. Trimming left V 7 bases short and J 5 bases short, with 15 bases between. The germline V gene encodes CDR1 MDHEN and CDR2 SYDVKM. The CDR3 is CASNGTPAHEQYF. The CDR3 DNA is TGTGCCAGCAACGGGACCCCGGCGCACGAGCAGTACTTC.

The chain employs TRBV11-2 and TRBJ1-1; a possible D gene is TRBD1 (6 bases). The germline V gene encodes CDR1 SGHAT and CDR2 FQNNGV. V was pared by 2 bases and J by 10 bases, with 11 bases between. The CDR3 sequence is 12 residues long. CDR3 in amino acids: CASSLRGAGAFF. The CDR3 DNA reads as TGTGCCAGCAGCTTAAGGGGGGCAGGAGCTTTCTTT.

The CDR3 DNA reads as TGTGCCAGCAGTTACACAGGGGGCGCTGGGCTAGGCTACACCTTC. This codes for CASSYTGGAGLGYTF. V usage is TRBV6-6 and J usage is TRBJ1-2, with 9 bases identical to TRBD1. The V and J ends lost 2 bases and 8 bases, in that order; junction bases with no gene match: 9. This CDR3 spans 15 amino acids. Germline-derived CDR1 and CDR2 are MNHNY and SVGAGI (reference sequence).

The chain couples TRBV18 to TRBJ2-5, with D perhaps being TRBD1 or TRBD2 (5 bases each). Germline values: CDR1 KGHSH, CDR2 LQKENI. V lost 4 bases to trimming and J lost 4 bases, with 13 bases between them. CDR3 size: 14 residues. CDR3: CASSRGTGLETQYF. In DNA, the CDR3 is TGTGCCAGCTCACGTGGGACGGGATTAGAGACCCAGTACTTC. Based on the CDR3 plus reference TRBV18 and TRBJ2-5, the full variable domain is NAGVMQNPRHLVRRRGQEARLRCSPMKGHSHVYWYRQLPEEGLKFMVYLQKENIIDESGMPKERFSAEFPKEGPSILRIQQVVRGDSAAYFCASSRGTGLETQYFGPGTRLLVL.

This clone has only one observation. This same CDR3 is encoded by further DNA sequences in the sample. The rearrangement links TRBV29-1 to TRBJ1-2; the match to TRBD1 covers 9 bases. The CDR3 has 14 amino acids. The V gene end was trimmed by 3 bases and the J gene end by 4 bases; junction bases not matched to a gene: 6. From germline, CDR1 is SQVTM and CDR2 ANQGSEA. CDR3 DNA: TGCAGCGTTGAGGGACAGGGAAGTGTCTATGGCTACACCTTC. It specifies CSVEGQGSVYGYTF.

The chain recombines TRBV28 with TRBJ2-5; possibly TRBD2 for D (6 bases). V shed 3 bases and J shed 7 bases, with 21 bases lying between them. Germline V gives CDR1 MDHEN, CDR2 SYDVKM. The CDR3 consists of 16 residues. The CDR3 loop is CASSLGGGTAIGTQYF. CDR3 bases: TGTGCCAGCAGTTTGGGTGGAGGGACCGCTATAGGGACCCAGTACTTC.

The rearrangement links TRBV19 to TRBJ2-2; D remains ambiguous. Germline V lookup: CDR1 LNHDA, CDR2 SQIVND (reference sequence). This CDR3 comprises 12 residues. Between the trimmed V and J ends, which lost 7 bases and 2 bases, there was a span of 5 bases. CDR3 coding DNA: TGTGCCAGTAATACTAACACCGGGGAGCTGTTTTTT. Its protein product is CASNTNTGELFF.